The table lists the clone carrying this T cell receptor beta chain with a count of one. The record originates from a study of patients and donors after allogeneic stem cell transplantation. TCRdb re-analysed the RT-PCR reads in MiXCR, keeping a single row per CDR3 protein. The sample lists 800,000 to 1,000,000 distinct CDR3 sequences, 18% occurring once. The germline V and J ends were trimmed by 6 bases and 0 bases, with 9 bases remaining between them. Germline V gives CDR1 ENHRY, CDR2 SYGVKD. This CDR3 has 14 amino acids. The origin of this receptor is a human donor who was either an allogeneic HSCT recipient or a stem cell or donor lymphocyte infusion donor (not recorded which). It is not recorded whose cells these are; they may come from a transplant donor. Sequencing used blood, either unsorted or a sorted T cell fraction (not recorded which). The chain has TRBV10-3 and TRBJ1-3; the D gene is possibly TRBD1 (5 bases). The CDR3, as DNA: TGTGCCATCAGGGGGGACCGCTCTGGAAACACCATATATTTT. It encodes CAIRGDRSGNTIYF.